This entry describes one TCR beta chain. What it recognizes is unknown. Germline CDR1 is SEHNR and CDR2 is FQNEAQ (reference sequence). V was clipped by 5 bases and J by 5 bases, with 10 bases between them. This CDR3 is built from 13 residues. The sample belongs to a study of cytomegalovirus exposure and HLA in healthy donors. Looking at the study overall: An earlier analysis identified 117 million unique TCR beta sequences in approximately 170 million T cells. Clustering assigned approximately 78% of the approximately 400 genotyped donors to the Caucasian-associated ancestry cluster.

In the PCR, 60 Vbeta and 13 Jbeta primers were used. Sequencing used immunoSEQ multiplex PCR; TCRdb keeps in-frame clones, though not all of them. The data hold roughly 130,000 clones, with around 67% observed a single time. Study results and limitations: In the analysis, some V segments, TRBV6-2 and TRBV6-3 included, were excluded as indistinguishable.

The TCR originated in a woman between 40 and 50 years old in good health and CMV-seropositive. V is TRBV7-9 and J is TRBJ2-1; D call uncertain. Sequencing input: PBMCs. The CDR3 bases are TGTGCCAGCAGCCTACTTCAAGACAATGAGCAGTTCTTC. This encodes CASSLLQDNEQFF.